The clone carrying this T cell receptor (beta chain) was picked up a small number of times. Its target is unknown. The data derive from a study of cytomegalovirus exposure and HLA in healthy donors. About the research overall: Early released data had about 80 million unique TCRs, all coming from HLA-typed donors. The study's findings and limits: Apart from CMV serostatus, no immune exposure information was available. TCR beta V- and J-gene trimming, according to a later analysis, was linked to a missense DCLRE1C variant. Earlier analysis looked at TCR beta V segments, and most were productive about 87% or about 30% of the time.

This CDR3 has 16 residues. V lost 7 bases, J lost 11 bases, and 19 bases stayed unmatched. The germline gives CDR1 SNHLY, CDR2 FYNNEI. The primer mix had 60 Vbeta and 13 Jbeta primers. This table comes from immunoSEQ multiplex PCR, and its TCRdb copy is limited to in-frame clones, with some not included. The sample lists more than 95,000 clones; over 60% were seen once. Sample: PBMCs. The chain carries TRBV2 and TRBJ2-5; 10 bases align to TRBD1. This clonotype was sampled from a woman aged 55 to 70 in good health and CMV-seropositive. CDR3 nucleotides: TGTGCCAGCAAGGGGACAGGGGTCTATGGGTTCCAGGAGCAGTACTTC. Translating gives CASKGTGVYGFQEQYF.